The 6 T cell receptor beta chains in this list originate from one sample, sequenced in a study of shared clonotypes between healthy human individuals. Selected positively for CCR7 and CD45RO-negative, naive CD8 cells excluded terminally differentiated effector memory CD45RA+ cells. The data were produced by immunoSEQ multiplex PCR, yet TCRdb's version contains in-frame clones alone and is incomplete. This table has millions of clones, approximately 94% appearing once. Source material: naive CD8+ T cells sorted from blood. Receptor source: a man aged 18 to 30 in good health.

The chain has TRBV9 and TRBJ2-7, with D possibly TRBD1 on 5 matching bases. The length of the CDR3 is 15 residues. The V end was cut by 0 bases, the J end by 3 bases, with 13 bases between. CDR1 is SGDLS, CDR2 YYNGEE, per germline. The CDR3 sequence: CASSVEGSRDYEQYF. CDR3 sequence (DNA): TGTGCCAGCAGCGTAGAAGGGTCCAGGGACTACGAGCAGTACTTC.

The chain recombines TRBV2 with TRBJ1-6; 7 bases match TRBD1. After removal of 8 bases from V and 7 bases from J, the junction contained 11 bases not matched to a gene. Germline CDR1 is SNHLY and CDR2 is FYNNEI. This CDR3 region has 15 residues. CDR3: CASATTQGWNSPLHF. CDR3 coding DNA: TGTGCCAGCGCCACGACACAGGGGTGGAATTCACCCCTCCACTTT.

This rearrangement joins TRBV5-1 to TRBJ2-7, with D perhaps TRBD2 (6 bases). The ends were cut back, 0 bases at V and 0 bases at J, with 10 bases in the middle. This CDR3 has 15 amino acids. Per the germline V gene, CDR1 is SGHRS and CDR2 is YFSETQ. CDR3 loop: CASSLVVGGSYEQYF. Here the CDR3 DNA reads TGCGCCAGCAGCTTGGTAGTGGGGGGCTCCTACGAGCAGTACTTC.

The chain has TRBV6-6 and TRBJ2-1; TRBD1 agrees at 7 bases. V lost 4 bases and J lost 4; bases outside the gene matches: 7. The V gene's germline CDR1 is MNHNY and CDR2 SVGAGI (reference sequence). The length of the CDR3 is 15 residues. The CDR3 loop is CASSSTGNAYNEQFF. CDR3 nucleotides: TGTGCCAGCAGTTCGACAGGGAACGCGTACAATGAGCAGTTCTTC.

The V gene is TRBV7-3, the J gene TRBJ2-2; TRBD2 agrees at 9 bases. The germline CDR1 and CDR2 sequences are SGHTA and FQGTGA. The CDR3 sequence is 15 residues long. With 5 bases clipped from V and 5 bases from J, the junction kept 6 bases outside the gene matches. CDR3 protein: CASSLGLARTGELFF. CDR3 bases: TGTGCCAGCAGCCTCGGACTAGCGAGGACCGGGGAGCTGTTTTTT. Full variable domain (rest looked up from reference TRBV7-3 and TRBJ2-2): GAGVSQTPSNKVTEKGKYVELRCDPISGHTALYWYRQSLGQGPEFLIYFQGTGAADDSGLPNDRFFAVRPEGSVSTLKIQRTERGDSAVYLCASSLGLARTGELFFGEGSRLTVL.

The rearrangement uses TRBV9 and TRBJ2-7, with 7 bases identical to TRBD2. V lost 3 bases to trimming and J lost 2 bases; unmatched junction nucleotides: 8. CDR3 length: 15 residues. Germline CDR1 and CDR2: SGDLS and YYNGEE. In DNA, the CDR3 is TGTGCCAGCAGCGAGGGAGGGGAGTTTACCTACGAGCAGTACTTC. Its translation: CASSEGGEFTYEQYF.